This TCR beta chain was found in a study of T cell repertoires in cytomegalovirus infection. Overall study: It was recently identified HLA-C-restricted and well-studied HLA-B-restricted CMV epitopes that the study used. An indication of both CMV infection and matching HLA type came from public TCR beta signatures.

Each CDR3 protein gets one entry after TCRdb re-called the reads with MiXCR. The repertoire consists of some 920,000 distinct CDR3 sequences, with around 30% occurring once and the leading ten covering about an eighth. General study results and limits: CMV carriers with the relevant HLA were identified by cumulative public TCR beta family frequency.

V lost 5 bases and J 1 base, leaving 11 bases between the germline ends. This CDR3 region has 15 residues. The germline CDR1 and CDR2 sequences are SGHTA and FQGNSA. This clonotype was detected many times. The antigen is undetermined. The source is a human donor in good health (CMV status not recorded). Some clones in this sample may be carry-over from other donors' samples. The chain uses TRBV7-2 and TRBJ1-4, with D perhaps matching TRBD1 (5 bases). Source: cultured CD8+ T cells from PBMCs, taken from culture after CMV antigen stimulation. The CDR3 coding sequence is TGTGCCAGCAGCCTGATGGGGGGAACTAATGAAAAACTGTTTTTT. This translates into CASSLMGGTNEKLFF.